These T cell receptor beta chains were read from a single sample in a study of blood T cell repertoires in COVID-19. Assay: immunoSEQ multiplex PCR; the TCRdb copy retains only in-frame clones and omits some. The data show hundreds of thousands of clones, 85% seen once. Sequenced sample: peripheral blood. All receptors derive from a woman aged 18-29 years with acute or convalescent COVID-19. Each CDR3 is given with its conserved first and last residue. The D gene is left open where the match is weak. Clone sizes are given selectively: once, few, many, or a class where the clone is expanded.

abundance | d_gene | j_gene | v_gene | CDR3nt | CDR3aa
few | - | TRBJ1-2 | TRBV19 | TGTGCCAGTACCGACCTGACAGGCTATGGCTACACCTTC | CASTDLTGYGYTF
- | - | TRBJ1-6 | TRBV3-1/TRBV3-2 | TGTGCCAGCAGCCAGAAGGGGTCGGGTTCACCCCTCCACTTT | CASSQKGSGSPLHF
- | - | TRBJ2-7 | TRBV28 | TGTGCCAGCAGTTTGGAGGGAACCTACGAGCAGTACTTC | CASSLEGTYEQYF
- | TRBD2 | TRBJ2-5 | TRBV7-9 | TGTGCCAGCAGCTTAGGTCGGAGAGCGGGAGGGCTCGAGACCCAGTACTTC | CASSLGRRAGGLETQYF
- | - | TRBJ1-2 | TRBV19 | TGTGCCAGTAGTTCGGGATATGGCTACACCTTC | CASSSGYGYTF
- | TRBD1 | TRBJ1-5 | TRBV19 | TGTGCCGGCAAAGGGGGCCAGGGAAGATGCAATCAGCCCCAGCATTTT | CAGKGGQGRCNQPQHF
- | TRBD2 | TRBJ2-1 | TRBV9 | TGTGCCAGCAGCGTACAGGGCGGGAGGAATGAGCAGTTCTTC | CASSVQGGRNEQFF
once | - | TRBJ2-1 | TRBV29-1 | TGCAGCGTTGTTCAAGCCATTGATTATGAGCAGTTCTTC | CSVVQAIDYEQFF
- | TRBD2 | TRBJ2-7 | TRBV2 | TGTGCCAGCACAGCGGGGGTCTCCTACGAGCAGTACTTC | CASTAGVSYEQYF
- | - | TRBJ1-3 | TRBV7-9 | TGTGCCAGCAGCCCTCGACAGGACTCTGGAAACACCATATATTTT | CASSPRQDSGNTIYF
- | TRBD1 | TRBJ2-4 | TRBV6-2/TRBV6-3 | TGTGCCAGCAGTTACTCGTTCTCCCAGGGGGCTTCAGAAAACATTCAGTACTTC | CASSYSFSQGASENIQYF
- | - | TRBJ1-3 | TRBV24-1 | TGTGCCACCAGTGGTCAGTTGATCTCTGGAAACACCATATATTTT | CATSGQLISGNTIYF